The rows below give T cell receptor beta chains drawn from one sample of a study of T cells in localized non-small cell lung cancer. Some clones are missing from TCRdb's copy, which holds only in-frame ones; the method was immunoSEQ multiplex PCR. The table has over 20,000 clones, 92% seen once. Source: peripheral blood, taken before any cancer treatment. The receptor set was obtained from a woman aged 40 to 75 with stage I lung adenocarcinoma. Both conserved end residues are part of each CDR3. The D gene is left open where the match is weak. Part of the rows lack a size; the others show once, few, many or a class for expanded clones.

size	D	V	J	DNA	CDR3
-	-	TRBV5-5	TRBJ2-5	TGTGCCAGCAGCTTGGCAATTGAGCAAGAGACCCAGTACTTC	CASSLAIEQETQYF
-	TRBD2	TRBV4-2	TRBJ2-7	TGTGCCAGCAGCGAAAGGTGGGAAGGGACTAGCGCTTACTCCTACGAGCAGTACTTC	CASSERWEGTSAYSYEQYF
-	-	TRBV7-9	TRBJ2-7	TGTGCCAGCAGCTTAGAAAGCGGAGGCTCCTACGAGCAGTACTTC	CASSLESGGSYEQYF
-	TRBD1	TRBV29-1	TRBJ1-4	TGCAGCGTTGGTTCGACAGGGTCTAATGAAAAACTGTTTTTT	CSVGSTGSNEKLFF
-	-	TRBV19	TRBJ2-7	TGTGCCAGTAGTCCCGGTGGCTGGGACTACGAGCAGTACTTC	CASSPGGWDYEQYF
-	-	TRBV28	TRBJ2-7	TGTGCCAGCACCCGAAGGGGCCACTACGAGCAGTACTTC	CASTRRGHYEQYF
few	TRBD2	TRBV19	TRBJ2-1	TGTGCCAGTAGTACAACTAGCGGGAGTTTCAATGAGCAGTTCTTC	CASSTTSGSFNEQFF
-	TRBD2	TRBV14	TRBJ2-7	TGTGCCAGCAGCCTCGGGACTAGCGGCCTTGGGGAGCAGTACTTC	CASSLGTSGLGEQYF
-	TRBD2	TRBV27	TRBJ2-3	TGTGCCAGCACCGGACTAGCCCGAAATTCGGCAGATACGCAGTATTTT	CASTGLARNSADTQYF
-	-	TRBV5-1	TRBJ1-3	TGCGCCAGCAGCTTTGGCTCTGGGGGAGACACCATATATTTT	CASSFGSGGDTIYF
once	-	TRBV6-6	TRBJ2-7	TGTGCCAGCAGTTACTCAAGGGGTGAGGGGATTTACGAGCAGTACTTC	CASSYSRGEGIYEQYF
-	-	TRBV2	TRBJ2-7	TGTGCCAGCAGGAGGGTCACCTACGAGCAGTACTTC	CASRRVTYEQYF
-	-	TRBV9	TRBJ2-1	TGTGCCAGCAGCCACGGGCCTAGCGTCTCCTACAATGAGCAGTTCTTC	CASSHGPSVSYNEQFF
-	TRBD1	TRBV28	TRBJ1-2	TGTGCCAGCAGTTCTCCCTACCGACAGGGAGGAGGCTACACCTTC	CASSSPYRQGGGYTF
-	TRBD1	TRBV7-9	TRBJ1-1	TGTGCCAGCAGCCTTCCGACAGGGGGGAAGACTGAAGCTTTCTTT	CASSLPTGGKTEAFF
-	-	TRBV2	TRBJ1-3	TGTGCCAGCAGTGAGACAGGAGCCACCATATATTTT	CASSETGATIYF
-	TRBD1	TRBV11-2	TRBJ2-7	TGTGCCAGCAGCTCCACTGTCAGACAGGGGGCCGAGCAGTACTTC	CASSSTVRQGAEQYF
-	TRBD1	TRBV6-6	TRBJ2-3	TGTGCCAGCAGTTACCGAGGGACAGGGGGGACGGATACGCAGTATTTT	CASSYRGTGGTDTQYF
-	-	TRBV30	TRBJ1-2	TGTGCCTGGACCTTTTCCGGGACACCTAACTATGGCTACACCTTC	CAWTFSGTPNYGYTF
-	TRBD1	TRBV25-1	TRBJ2-2	TGTGCCAGCAGTGACGGTTTGGGGACAGGGATTAACGGGGAGCTGTTTTTT	CASSDGLGTGINGELFF
-	TRBD1	TRBV18	TRBJ2-1	TGTGCCAGCTCACCAAAACTCAGGGGGAACCTCTTCTACAATGAGCAGTTCTTC	CASSPKLRGNLFYNEQFF
once	-	TRBV5-6	TRBJ2-1	TGTGCCAGCAGCTTTAGACTGCTAACCATTTACAATGAGCAGTTCTTC	CASSFRLLTIYNEQFF
-	-	TRBV15	TRBJ1-6	TGTGCCACCAGCAGACAGGGACGATCACCCCTCCACTTT	CATSRQGRSPLHF
few	-	TRBV5-6	TRBJ2-1	TGTGCCAGCAGCACTTGGGGGGTCAATGAGCAGTTCTTC	CASSTWGVNEQFF
-	TRBD2	TRBV7-9	TRBJ2-7	TGTGCCAGCAGCTTCGGGGGGGCGGCCTACGAGCAGTACTTC	CASSFGGAAYEQYF
-	TRBD2	TRBV10-3	TRBJ2-1	TGTGCCATCAGGCTAGCGGTTCCACTTAATGAGCAGTTCTTC	CAIRLAVPLNEQFF